Listed below are T cell receptor beta chains from one sample, sequenced in a study of T cells in Graves' hyperthyroidism and ophthalmopathy. TCRdb ran MiXCR on the multiplex PCR reads and lists one entry per CDR3 protein. The data show under 300,000 distinct CDR3 sequences, with around 25% seen just once and over 25% held by the top ten. Sequencing used blood. The receptors here all came from a man aged 35 to 55 with Graves' hyperthyroidism that later progressed to Graves' ophthalmopathy. CDR3s include the opening cysteine and the closing phenylalanine or tryptophan. The order of the fields is D gene, J gene, V gene, CDR3 length, clone size, CDR3 protein, CDR3 DNA. The D gene is left open where the match is weak. Some rows mark clone size as missing; the rest say once, few, many or name a class of expanded clone.

. TRBJ1-1 TRBV3-1 13 once CASSPFGAGEAFF TGTGCCAGCAGCCCCTTTGGGGCGGGTGAAGCTTTCTTT
. TRBJ2-2 TRBV12-3/TRBV12-4 14 many CASSFRHLAGELFF TGTGCCAGCAGTTTTCGCCACCTGGCCGGGGAGCTGTTTTTT
. TRBJ2-7 TRBV2 14 many CASSGDRAGYEQYF TGTGCCAGCAGTGGGGATCGGGCCGGATACGAGCAGTACTTC
TRBD1 TRBJ1-1 TRBV3-1 15 few CASSQVYQGATEAFF TGTGCCAGCAGCCAAGTCTATCAGGGGGCAACTGAAGCTTTCTTT
. TRBJ1-2 TRBV9 15 many CASSVAGRIEYGYTF TGTGCCAGCAGCGTAGCGGGCCGCATTGAGTATGGCTACACCTTC
TRBD2 TRBJ2-2 TRBV12-3/TRBV12-4 16 many CASSRAAGVGTGELFF TGTGCCAGCAGCCGTGCGGCGGGAGTAGGTACCGGGGAGCTGTTTTTT
. TRBJ1-2 TRBV12-3/TRBV12-4 13 . CASSYTGFYGYTF TGTGCCAGCAGTTATACAGGGTTCTATGGCTACACCTTC
. TRBJ2-5 TRBV9 14 . CASSPRSHRETQYF TGTGCCAGCAGCCCCAGGTCCCATCGAGAGACCCAGTACTTC
. TRBJ2-3 TRBV20-1 15 many CSARGGAGSTDTQYF TGCAGTGCTAGAGGGGGCGCGGGTAGCACAGATACGCAGTATTTT
TRBD1 TRBJ2-5 TRBV15 18 many CATSRDTAGQGLYETQYF TGTGCCACCAGCAGAGATACAGCGGGACAGGGGCTATACGAGACCCAGTACTTC
TRBD1 TRBJ1-2 TRBV13 14 many CASSARTGSYGYTF TGTGCCAGCAGCGCTAGGACAGGGAGCTATGGCTACACCTTC